The clone carrying this T cell receptor (beta chain) appeared many times. The source of the sample is a study of metastatic and nonmetastatic thyroid tumors. Patients underwent thyroid surgery, and none had received any treatment before it. TCRdb re-called the PCR reads with MiXCR. The table lists approximately 21,000 clones, approximately 30% of them singletons, with approximately 21% in the top ten. The specimen was blood. The receptor was isolated from a female donor with papillary thyroid cancer or a benign thyroid nodule (not recorded which). Some clones in this sample may be carry-over from other donors' samples.

The CDR3 region is CASRGGLEETQYF. CDR3 in DNA: TGTGCCAGCAGGGGGGGGCTGGAGGAGACCCAGTACTTC. V usage is TRBV2 and J usage is TRBJ2-5; D is perhaps TRBD2 (7 bases). The CDR3 is 13 residues long. The germline V gene encodes CDR1 SNHLY and CDR2 FYNNEI. V dropped 6 bases and J dropped 5 bases, with 13 bases sitting between them. The variable domain in full, with the rest retrieved from reference TRBV2 and TRBJ2-5, is EPEVTQTPSHQVTQMGQEVILRCVPISNHLYFYWYRQILGQKVEFLVSFYNNEISEKSEIFDDQFSVERPDGSNFTLKIRSTKLEDSAMYFCASRGGLEETQYFGPGTRLLVL.